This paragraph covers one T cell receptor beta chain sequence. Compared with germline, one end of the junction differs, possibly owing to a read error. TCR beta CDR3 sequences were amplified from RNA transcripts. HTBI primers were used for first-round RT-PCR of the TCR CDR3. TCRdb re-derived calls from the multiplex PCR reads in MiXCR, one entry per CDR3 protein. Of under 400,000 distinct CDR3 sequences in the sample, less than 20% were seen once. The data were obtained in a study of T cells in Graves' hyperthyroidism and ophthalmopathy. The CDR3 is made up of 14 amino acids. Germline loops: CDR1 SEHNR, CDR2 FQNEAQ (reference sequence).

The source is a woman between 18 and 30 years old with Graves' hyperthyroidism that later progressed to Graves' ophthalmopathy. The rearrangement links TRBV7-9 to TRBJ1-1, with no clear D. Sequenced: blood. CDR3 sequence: CANSFGGVNTEAFF. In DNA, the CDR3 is TGTGCCAACAGCTTCGGCGGAGTGAACACTGAAGCTTTCTTT.